This T cell receptor beta chain is drawn from a study of T cell responses to AZD1222 COVID-19 vaccine. Some clones are missing from TCRdb's copy, which holds only in-frame ones; the method was immunoSEQ multiplex PCR. The repertoire holds about 110,000 clones, with just under 95% as singletons. V lost 1 base to trimming and J lost 9 bases; unmatched junction nucleotides: 3. Germline V lookup: CDR1 SGHNT, CDR2 YENEEA. The CDR3 is 13 residues long. Here the sequenced sample was peripheral blood, taken on day 0 of AZD1222 vaccination. The genes are TRBV11-3 and TRBJ2-1, with 7 bases lining up with TRBD2. The TCR comes from an adult in good health. This CDR3 is CASSLVGGGEQFF. The CDR3 coding sequence is TGTGCCAGCAGCTTAGTAGGCGGGGGTGAGCAGTTCTTC. Supplemented by reference TRBV11-3 and TRBJ2-1, the full variable domain reads EAGVVQSPRYKIIEKKQPVAFWCNPISGHNTLYWYLQNLGQGPELLIRYENEEAVDDSQLPKDRFSAERLKGVDSTLKIQPAELGDSAVYLCASSLVGGGEQFFGPGTRLTVL.